This paragraph reports one T cell receptor (beta chain). What it recognizes is unknown. The record originates from a study of cytomegalovirus exposure and HLA in healthy donors. General study findings and limits: Most TCR sequences were rare, but some public TCRs occurred in many donors.

CDR1 and CDR2 (germline): SNHLY, FYNNEI. This CDR3 is 14 amino acids long. The J segment lost 3 bases and the V segment lost 1 base, leaving 1 base of the junction unmatched. Assay: immunoSEQ multiplex PCR; the TCRdb copy retains only in-frame clones and omits some. Of over 200,000 clones in the sample, around four fifths were seen once. Sequencing was done on a sample of PBMCs. This TCR came from a woman under 30 in good health and CMV-seronegative. The chain combines TRBV2 with TRBJ2-5; 8 bases are shared with TRBD1. CDR3 in amino acids: CASSEGTGKETQYF. The CDR3 nucleotides read TGTGCCAGCAGTGAAGGGACAGGGAAAGAGACCCAGTACTTC.